These 28 T cell receptor beta chains share one sample of origin, sequenced in a study of T cells in Graves' hyperthyroidism and ophthalmopathy. TCR beta CDR3 regions were amplified from RNA. In the first-round RT-PCR of the TCR CDR3, the HTBI primer set was used. TCRdb independently ran MiXCR on the multiplex PCR reads; one entry per CDR3 protein. The sample lists roughly 130,000 distinct CDR3 sequences; more than 20% were seen once. The sample consisted of blood. These receptors originate from a woman aged 45-65 years with Graves' hyperthyroidism that later progressed to Graves' ophthalmopathy.

In this sample, this clonotype turned up a few times. This sequence joins TRBV2 and TRBJ1-3; D unclear. V dropped 5 bases and J dropped 4 bases, with 12 bases sitting between them. This CDR3 region has 14 residues. The germline gives CDR1 SNHLY, CDR2 FYNNEI. The CDR3, as DNA: TGTGCCAGCAGTCCCGATGGCTTCGGAAACACCATATATTTT. Its translation: CASSPDGFGNTIYF.

This clonotype was recorded many times. The V call is TRBV7-8, the J call TRBJ2-7, with 9 positions matching TRBD1. Germline trimming cut 0 bases from V and 0 bases from J; bases unmatched to any gene: 0. The germline CDR1 and CDR2 sequences are SGHVS and FQNEAQ. The CDR3 loop spans 15 amino acids. The CDR3 bases are TGTGCCAGCAGCTTAGCGGGACAGGGCTCCTACGAGCAGTACTTC. Translation gives CASSLAGQGSYEQYF.

This clonotype was counted between two and nine times. The chain combines TRBV6-1 with TRBJ2-2; D uncertain. V lost 5 bases, J lost 6 bases, and 7 bases lay in between. The CDR3 extends over 12 amino acids. Per germline, CDR1 MNHNS and CDR2 SASEGT. Here the CDR3 reads CASSNTAGELFF. The DNA of the CDR3 is TGTGCCAGCAGTAATACAGCCGGGGAGCTGTTTTTT.

This clonotype occurred many times. In nucleotides, the CDR3 is TGTGCCAGCTCACCAGGACAGGGGGGACTGTTTTTT. It yields the protein CASSPGQGGLFF. The chain carries TRBV18 and TRBJ1-4; 10 nucleotides agree with TRBD1. With 2 bases clipped from V and 13 bases from J, the junction kept 1 base outside the gene matches. The germline CDR1 and CDR2 sequences are KGHSH and LQKENI. The CDR3 length is 12 residues.

CDR3 region: CASSYAGQNTEAFF. The CDR3 DNA follows: TGTGCCAGCAGTTACGCCGGACAGAACACTGAAGCTTTCTTT. The V and J genes are TRBV6-5 and TRBJ1-1, with D perhaps TRBD1 (5 bases). This CDR3 region has 14 residues. In germline, CDR1 is MNHEY, CDR2 SVGAGI. Trimming stripped 2 bases from V and 1 base from J, with 8 bases between.

This clonotype was observed many times. The chain has TRBV7-2 and TRBJ2-1, with D uncertain. Germline CDR1 and CDR2: SGHTA and FQGNSA. Trimming left V 4 bases short and J 6 bases short, with 16 bases between. This CDR3 has 15 amino acids. The CDR3 DNA is TGTGCCAGCAGCTCCATGGGCCACTCTGGCAATGAGCAGTTCTTC. Residues: CASSSMGHSGNEQFF.

This clonotype was seen at least ten times. The rearrangement joins TRBV6-1 to TRBJ2-1; 11 bases agree with TRBD1. The CDR3 has 16 amino acids. Unmatched junction bases numbered 9, after V lost 6 bases and J lost 5 bases. The V gene's germline CDR1 is MNHNS and CDR2 SASEGT. CDR3 region: CASRRSGTGGHNEQFF. CDR3 coding DNA: TGTGCCAGCAGGAGAAGCGGGACAGGGGGGCACAATGAGCAGTTCTTC.

This clonotype was seen ten or more times. The V gene is TRBV5-8, the J gene TRBJ2-5; 10 nucleotides line up with TRBD2. CDR3 length equals 14 residues. J lost 4 bases, V lost 2 bases, and 2 bases had no gene match. Germline CDR1 SGHTS, CDR2 YDEGEE. In DNA form, the CDR3 reads TGTGCCAGCAGCTTAGCGGGAGGGCTAGAGACCCAGTACTTC. Translating it yields CASSLAGGLETQYF.

At least ten counts were recorded for this clonotype. CDR3: CASSLSGEAFF. CDR3 nucleotide sequence: TGTGCCAGCAGCTTGTCAGGTGAAGCTTTCTTT. The rearrangement joins TRBV7-8 to TRBJ1-1; the D is unclear. Germline CDR1 SGHVS, CDR2 FQNEAQ. With 3 bases removed from V and 7 bases from J, the gap between germline ends came to 6 bases. The CDR3 extends over 11 amino acids.

The chain uses TRBV5-4 and TRBJ1-5, with D hard to call. Germline V gives CDR1 SGHNT, CDR2 YYREEE (reference sequence). The germline V and J ends were trimmed by 0 bases and 3 bases, with 7 bases remaining between them. There are 14 residues in the CDR3. Here the CDR3 DNA reads TGTGCCAGCAGCTTGGGTGGAATCAATCAGCCCCAGCATTTT. Translated: CASSLGGINQPQHF.

The chain has TRBV12-3 or TRBV12-4 and TRBJ1-4; 7 bases match TRBD1. After removal of 5 bases from V and 12 bases from J, the junction contained 12 bases not matched to a gene. This CDR3 comprises 14 residues. CDR3 residues: CASSPGTAHPELFF. CDR3 sequence (DNA): TGTGCCAGCAGTCCCGGGACAGCTCATCCAGAACTGTTTTTT.

The J gene is TRBJ2-5, the V gene TRBV7-6, with 8 positions matching TRBD1. With 5 bases clipped from V and 2 bases from J, the junction kept 16 bases outside the gene matches. Per germline, CDR1 SGHVS and CDR2 FNYEAQ. The CDR3 has 18 amino acids. The CDR3 nucleotides read TGTGCCAGCAGCCAGCTACACGCGGCAGGGGGCCCGCAAGAGACCCAGTACTTC. Its translation: CASSQLHAAGGPQETQYF.

CDR3 coding DNA: TGTGCCAGCCAAGGGACCGACGGGGCCAACGTCCTGACTTTC. Amino acid sequence: CASQGTDGANVLTF. The chain has TRBV10-3 and TRBJ2-6; D possibly matches TRBD1 or TRBD2 (5 bases each). Germline V gene data show CDR1 as ENHRY and CDR2 as SYGVKD. V was clipped by 10 bases and J by 4 bases, with 14 bases between them. The CDR3 runs to 14 residues.

This clonotype was counted ten times or more. V gene TRBV2 combines with J gene TRBJ2-7; D uncertain. CDR3 length: 13 amino acids. Trimming left V 10 bases short and J 3 bases short, with 16 bases between. Per the germline V gene, CDR1 is SNHLY and CDR2 is FYNNEI. The CDR3, as DNA: TGTGCCACCCGGTTGAGGATCCTCTACGAGCAGTACTTC. Its protein product is CATRLRILYEQYF.

This clonotype showed up many times. The V call is TRBV6-1, the J call TRBJ2-1; 9 bases are a match to TRBD2. After removal of 8 bases from V and 2 bases from J, the junction contained 4 bases not matched to a gene. The CDR3 is made up of 14 amino acids. The germline V gene has CDR1 MNHNS and CDR2 SASEGT. DNA of the CDR3: TGTGCCAGCTGGGTAGCGGGGGCCTACAATGAGCAGTTCTTC. It yields the protein CASWVAGAYNEQFF.

This clonotype was observed a few times. CDR3 sequence: CATKLAGGGNEQFF. In DNA form, the CDR3 reads TGTGCCACCAAACTAGCGGGAGGAGGGAATGAGCAGTTCTTC. The V and J genes are TRBV15 and TRBJ2-1, with 12 bases matching TRBD2. The germline CDR1 and CDR2 sequences are LNHNV and YYDKDF (reference sequence). J gave up 7 bases and V 7 bases, and 5 bases lay outside the gene matches. The CDR3 consists of 14 residues.

V and J are TRBV20-1 and TRBJ2-3, with 9 bases matching TRBD2. J gave up 4 bases and V 5 bases, and 7 bases lay outside the gene matches. The length of the CDR3 is 14 residues. CDR1 is DFQATT and CDR2 is SNEGSKA in the germline V gene (reference sequence). As DNA, the CDR3 is TGCAGTGCTCCCGGCGGGAGGGCACCAGATACGCAGTATTTT. Amino acids: CSAPGGRAPDTQYF.

This clonotype was counted many times. This chain links TRBV30 with TRBJ2-5; TRBD2 might be the D (5 bases). The CDR3 spans 13 residues. CDR1 and CDR2 (germline): GTSNPN, SVGIG (reference sequence). V was clipped by 2 bases and J by 5 bases, with 12 bases between them. The CDR3 nucleotides read TGTGCCTGGAGTACGGGTCGGAGGGAGACCCAGTACTTC. Its protein is CAWSTGRRETQYF.

At least ten counts were recorded for this clonotype. The chain employs TRBV3-1 and TRBJ2-7; D ambiguous. V lost 1 base and J 5 bases, leaving 9 bases between the germline ends. The CDR3 length is 13 residues. Germline-derived CDR1 and CDR2 are LGHDT and YNNKEL (reference sequence). The CDR3 is CASSQVGSHEQYF. DNA of the CDR3: TGTGCCAGCAGCCAAGTGGGGTCTCACGAGCAGTACTTC.

The gene calls are TRBV28 and TRBJ1-2; 8 nucleotides agree with TRBD1. Germline-derived CDR1 and CDR2 are MDHEN and SYDVKM. With 6 bases clipped from V and 4 bases from J, the junction kept 7 bases outside the gene matches. The CDR3 totals 14 residues. Here the CDR3 reads CASRPGGSAYGYTF. In DNA, the CDR3 is TGTGCCAGCAGACCAGGGGGCTCGGCCTATGGCTACACCTTC.

Concerning this clonotype itself: A junction end diverges from the germline sequence, so it may reflect a read error. This chain uses TRBV7-8 with TRBJ2-5; the match to TRBD1 covers 10 bases. In germline, CDR1 is SGHVS, CDR2 FQNEAQ. The CDR3 loop spans 15 amino acids. For the CDR3, the DNA is TGTGCCGGCAGCCCGAGGACAGGGGGCCAAGAGACCCAGTACTTC. Its protein product is CAGSPRTGGQETQYF.

This clonotype was picked up many times. V usage is TRBV9 and J usage is TRBJ2-7, with D possibly TRBD2 on 6 matching bases. The CDR3 loop spans 14 amino acids. Trimming took off 4 bases at V and 2 bases at J, with 13 bases between the two ends. CDR1 is SGDLS, CDR2 YYNGEE, per germline. CDR3 amino acids: CASSPSGRAYEQYF. The CDR3 nucleotides read TGTGCCAGCAGCCCCAGCGGGCGAGCCTACGAGCAGTACTTC.

This clonotype was counted at least ten times. In DNA, the CDR3 is TGTGCCAGCAGCCCGTCAGGGAGGCAATCCTACGAGCAGTACTTC. Translated, it gives CASSPSGRQSYEQYF. The V call is TRBV7-2, the J call TRBJ2-7; the D gene is possibly TRBD2 (6 bases). Germline V gene sequence: CDR1 SGHTA, CDR2 FQGNSA. Trimming took off 5 bases at V and 1 base at J, with 15 bases between the two ends. CDR3 length equals 15 residues.

The gene calls are TRBV20-1 and TRBJ2-7, with 8 bases identical to TRBD1. The V segment lost 4 bases and the J segment 1 base; nucleotides outside the gene matches: 3. CDR1 and CDR2 (germline): DFQATT, SNEGSKA (reference sequence). The CDR3 loop spans 13 amino acids. The CDR3 coding sequence is TGCAGTGCTAAGGACAGGGAATCCTACGAGCAGTACTTC. As protein: CSAKDRESYEQYF.

The sample holds a few counts of this clonotype. The V call is TRBV12-3 or TRBV12-4, the J call TRBJ2-2, with TRBD2 matching over 7 bases. Trimming removed 3 bases from V and 3 bases from J; junction bases left unmatched: 13. The CDR3 is 18 amino acids. The CDR3 is CASSFGRGFSGDTGELFF. In DNA, the CDR3 is TGTGCCAGCAGTTTTGGCCGCGGGTTCAGCGGGGACACCGGGGAGCTGTTTTTT.

The chain employs TRBV20-1 and TRBJ1-1; D gene ambiguous. Germline lookup yields CDR1 DFQATT and CDR2 SNEGSKA (reference sequence). Deletions cut 3 bases from V and 5 bases from J, with 7 bases between. The CDR3 covers 11 residues. CDR3 coding DNA: TGCAGTGCTAGCCGGCAGACTGAAGCTTTCTTT. Protein product: CSASRQTEAFF.

This clonotype was observed a few times. The CDR3 reads CSARVPSGSDEQFF. DNA for the CDR3: TGCAGTGCTAGAGTCCCTAGCGGGAGCGATGAGCAGTTCTTC. V and J are TRBV20-1 and TRBJ2-1; 10 bases are a match to TRBD2. V lost 1 base, J lost 8 bases, and 5 bases stayed unmatched. Germline values: CDR1 DFQATT, CDR2 SNEGSKA (reference sequence). This CDR3 has 14 residues.

This clonotype was detected only a few times. The V and J genes are TRBV12-3 or TRBV12-4 and TRBJ1-4; 11 bases align to TRBD1. V trimming: 5 bases; J trimming: 7 bases; junction bases outside the gene matches: 3. The CDR3 is 14 amino acids. The CDR3 loop reads CASSPGTGGEKLFF. The CDR3 nucleotides read TGTGCCAGCAGTCCCGGGACAGGGGGTGAAAAACTGTTTTTT.